This TCR beta chain was observed in a study of T cell changes during pregnancy in multiple sclerosis (dated by TCRdb to the late 2010s). At the level of the whole study: In women with multiple sclerosis, the researchers looked at how the T cell repertoire shifted as pregnancy progressed.

The method was the immunoSEQ multiplex PCR assay. Imported from immuneACCESS, the table was reduced by TCRdb to in-frame sequences with V and J called. These copies leave out some clones; in studies compared against another copy, an unresolved V gene accounts for under half, and the cause of the remainder is not known. The sample records some 62,000 clones, approximately 90% of which are singletons. The ten largest account for approximately 3% of the sample. A note on this clone: Its antigen is still unknown. Per-base qualities were not stored, and no clone one base away is much larger.

V loses 5 bases, J loses 15 bases, and the germline ends lie 24 bases apart. The CDR3 spans 14 residues, from the cysteine through the phenylalanine. Of all the DNA, just the CDR3 is kept, 42 bases in frame from base 1. According to the germline V gene (reference sequence), CDR1 reads SGHNT and CDR2 reads YYREEE. Sequencing was performed on peripheral blood, taken in the second trimester of pregnancy. The chain is made from TRBV5-4 and TRBJ1-3, with TRBD1 perhaps the D gene, on 6 matching bases. This TCR was recovered from a female donor in good health, enrolled as a control in a pregnancy study. For the CDR3, the sequence is CASSQDSSVSIRYF. The nucleotide sequence reads as follows: TGTGCCAGCAGTCAGGACAGCTCCGTTAGCATACGATATTTT.